This is a list of T cell receptor beta chains from one sample in a study of T cells in pancreatic ductal adenocarcinoma. Using immunoSEQ multiplex PCR, the repertoire was profiled, and TCRdb retains in-frame clones only, with some absent. The repertoire has approximately 97,000 clones, around 96% of them found once; the top ten carry around 2.9%. Sequencing was carried out using PBMCs. The receptor set was obtained from a human donor with pancreatic ductal adenocarcinoma. CDR3s include the opening cysteine and the closing phenylalanine or tryptophan. A D gene is named only where the DNA matches it firmly. Some rows mark clone size as missing; the rest say once, few, many or name a class of expanded clone.

>14|NA|TRBV2|TRBJ1-1|NA
CASKGGARDTEAFF
TGTGCCAGCAAGGGGGGGGCGCGGGACACTGAAGCTTTCTTT
>14|NA|TRBV7-2|TRBJ2-2|TRBD2
CASRGGQNTGELFF
TGTGCCAGCCGGGGGGGACAGAACACCGGGGAGCTGTTTTTT
>14|NA|TRBV19|TRBJ2-7|NA
CASSMVAGANEQYF
TGTGCCAGTAGTATGGTTGCGGGGGCGAACGAGCAGTACTTC
>16|once|TRBV19|TRBJ2-2|TRBD1
CASSYSGTGNTGELFF
TGTGCCAGTAGTTATTCCGGGACAGGGAACACCGGGGAGCTGTTTTTT
>16|NA|TRBV15|TRBJ2-6|NA
CATSAHSFAGANVLTF
TGTGCCACCAGCGCCCATAGTTTTGCTGGGGCCAACGTCCTGACTTTC
>15|NA|TRBV7-6|TRBJ2-7|NA
CASSLGGTASYEQYF
TGTGCCAGCAGCTTAGGCGGGACAGCCTCCTACGAGCAGTACTTC
>14|NA|TRBV5-1|TRBJ2-2|TRBD2
CASTGGRVTGELFF
TGCGCCAGCACGGGCGGGAGGGTCACCGGGGAGCTGTTTTTT
>16|NA|TRBV6-6|TRBJ2-7|TRBD2
CASSYTQTSGTAEQYF
TGTGCCAGCAGTTACACGCAGACTAGCGGGACGGCCGAGCAGTACTTC
>15|NA|TRBV9|TRBJ2-1|NA
CASSLLGGAYNEQFF
TGTGCCAGCAGCCTCCTCGGCGGAGCCTACAATGAGCAGTTCTTC
>14|NA|TRBV30|TRBJ1-2|NA
CAWVNRAALYGYTF
TGTGCCTGGGTTAACAGGGCCGCGCTTTATGGCTACACCTTC
>15|NA|TRBV18|TRBJ1-1|NA
CASSLIRGGDTEAFF
TGTGCCAGCTCACTGATCCGAGGAGGGGACACTGAAGCTTTCTTT
>16|NA|TRBV6-5|TRBJ1-2|TRBD1
CASSYPRGQEDYGYTF
TGTGCCAGCAGTTACCCCCGCGGACAGGAGGACTATGGCTACACCTTC
>14|NA|TRBV5-1|TRBJ2-7|TRBD1
CASRPGTGGYEQYF
TGCGCCAGCAGGCCCGGGACAGGGGGGTACGAGCAGTACTTC
>14|NA|TRBV9|TRBJ1-3|TRBD1
CASSVRTGGNTIYF
TGTGCCAGCAGCGTCCGGACAGGGGGGAACACCATATATTTT
>13|once|TRBV29-1|TRBJ2-1|TRBD1
CSVEVTGGNEQFF
TGCAGCGTTGAAGTTACAGGGGGCAACGAGCAGTTCTTC
>15|NA|TRBV10-3|TRBJ1-2|TRBD1
CAISEVGQGSYGYTF
TGTGCCATCAGTGAAGTGGGACAGGGCTCATATGGCTACACCTTC
>15|NA|TRBV5-4|TRBJ1-3|NA
CASSPTGSSGNTIYF
TGTGCCAGCAGTCCTACAGGGTCCTCTGGAAACACCATATATTTT
>11|NA|TRBV30|TRBJ2-3|NA
CASQSTDTQYF
TGTGCCTCCCAATCCACAGATACGCAGTATTTT
>14|NA|TRBV10-3|TRBJ2-7|NA
CAISESSGPYEQYF
TGTGCCATCAGTGAGTCCAGCGGTCCCTACGAGCAGTACTTC
>13|NA|TRBV6-1|TRBJ2-7|TRBD1
CASSGQVSYEQYF
TGTGCCAGCAGCGGACAGGTCTCCTACGAGCAGTACTTC
>15|NA|TRBV18|TRBJ2-7|NA
CASSPVGKLTYEQYF
TGTGCCAGCTCACCAGTCGGGAAGCTGACCTACGAGCAGTACTTC
>16|NA|TRBV27|TRBJ2-7|TRBD2
CASSPTPSGRPYEQYF
TGTGCCAGCAGTCCCACCCCAAGCGGGAGGCCCTACGAGCAGTACTTC
>16|NA|TRBV19|TRBJ1-2|TRBD1
CASSTHSGTGGLGYTF
TGTGCCAGTAGTACCCATTCCGGGACAGGGGGCTTAGGCTACACCTTC
>16|NA|TRBV7-2|TRBJ2-3|TRBD2
CASSQTGLAGADTQYF
TGTGCCAGCAGCCAGACGGGACTAGCGGGAGCAGATACGCAGTATTTT